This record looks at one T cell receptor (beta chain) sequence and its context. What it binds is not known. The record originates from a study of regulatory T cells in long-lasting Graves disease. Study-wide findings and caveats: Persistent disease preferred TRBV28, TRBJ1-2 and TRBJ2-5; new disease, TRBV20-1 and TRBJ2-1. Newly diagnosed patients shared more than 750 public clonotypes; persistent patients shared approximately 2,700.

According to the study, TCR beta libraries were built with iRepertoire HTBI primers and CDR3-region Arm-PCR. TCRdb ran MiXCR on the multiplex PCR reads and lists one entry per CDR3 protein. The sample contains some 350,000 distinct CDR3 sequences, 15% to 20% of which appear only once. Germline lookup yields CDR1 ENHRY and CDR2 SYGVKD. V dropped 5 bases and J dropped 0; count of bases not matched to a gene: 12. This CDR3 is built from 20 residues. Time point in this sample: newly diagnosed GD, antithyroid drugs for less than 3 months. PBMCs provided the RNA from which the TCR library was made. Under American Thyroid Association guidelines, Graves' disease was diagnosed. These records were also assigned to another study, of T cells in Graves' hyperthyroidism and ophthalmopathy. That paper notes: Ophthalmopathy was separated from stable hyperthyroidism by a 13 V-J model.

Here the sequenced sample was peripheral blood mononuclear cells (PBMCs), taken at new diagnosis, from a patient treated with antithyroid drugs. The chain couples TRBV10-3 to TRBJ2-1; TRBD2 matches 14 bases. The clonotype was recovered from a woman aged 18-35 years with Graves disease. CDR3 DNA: TGTGCCATCAGTATCTCACCGGGACTAGCGGGAGAAAGCTCCTACAATGAGCAGTTCTTC. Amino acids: CAISISPGLAGESSYNEQFF.